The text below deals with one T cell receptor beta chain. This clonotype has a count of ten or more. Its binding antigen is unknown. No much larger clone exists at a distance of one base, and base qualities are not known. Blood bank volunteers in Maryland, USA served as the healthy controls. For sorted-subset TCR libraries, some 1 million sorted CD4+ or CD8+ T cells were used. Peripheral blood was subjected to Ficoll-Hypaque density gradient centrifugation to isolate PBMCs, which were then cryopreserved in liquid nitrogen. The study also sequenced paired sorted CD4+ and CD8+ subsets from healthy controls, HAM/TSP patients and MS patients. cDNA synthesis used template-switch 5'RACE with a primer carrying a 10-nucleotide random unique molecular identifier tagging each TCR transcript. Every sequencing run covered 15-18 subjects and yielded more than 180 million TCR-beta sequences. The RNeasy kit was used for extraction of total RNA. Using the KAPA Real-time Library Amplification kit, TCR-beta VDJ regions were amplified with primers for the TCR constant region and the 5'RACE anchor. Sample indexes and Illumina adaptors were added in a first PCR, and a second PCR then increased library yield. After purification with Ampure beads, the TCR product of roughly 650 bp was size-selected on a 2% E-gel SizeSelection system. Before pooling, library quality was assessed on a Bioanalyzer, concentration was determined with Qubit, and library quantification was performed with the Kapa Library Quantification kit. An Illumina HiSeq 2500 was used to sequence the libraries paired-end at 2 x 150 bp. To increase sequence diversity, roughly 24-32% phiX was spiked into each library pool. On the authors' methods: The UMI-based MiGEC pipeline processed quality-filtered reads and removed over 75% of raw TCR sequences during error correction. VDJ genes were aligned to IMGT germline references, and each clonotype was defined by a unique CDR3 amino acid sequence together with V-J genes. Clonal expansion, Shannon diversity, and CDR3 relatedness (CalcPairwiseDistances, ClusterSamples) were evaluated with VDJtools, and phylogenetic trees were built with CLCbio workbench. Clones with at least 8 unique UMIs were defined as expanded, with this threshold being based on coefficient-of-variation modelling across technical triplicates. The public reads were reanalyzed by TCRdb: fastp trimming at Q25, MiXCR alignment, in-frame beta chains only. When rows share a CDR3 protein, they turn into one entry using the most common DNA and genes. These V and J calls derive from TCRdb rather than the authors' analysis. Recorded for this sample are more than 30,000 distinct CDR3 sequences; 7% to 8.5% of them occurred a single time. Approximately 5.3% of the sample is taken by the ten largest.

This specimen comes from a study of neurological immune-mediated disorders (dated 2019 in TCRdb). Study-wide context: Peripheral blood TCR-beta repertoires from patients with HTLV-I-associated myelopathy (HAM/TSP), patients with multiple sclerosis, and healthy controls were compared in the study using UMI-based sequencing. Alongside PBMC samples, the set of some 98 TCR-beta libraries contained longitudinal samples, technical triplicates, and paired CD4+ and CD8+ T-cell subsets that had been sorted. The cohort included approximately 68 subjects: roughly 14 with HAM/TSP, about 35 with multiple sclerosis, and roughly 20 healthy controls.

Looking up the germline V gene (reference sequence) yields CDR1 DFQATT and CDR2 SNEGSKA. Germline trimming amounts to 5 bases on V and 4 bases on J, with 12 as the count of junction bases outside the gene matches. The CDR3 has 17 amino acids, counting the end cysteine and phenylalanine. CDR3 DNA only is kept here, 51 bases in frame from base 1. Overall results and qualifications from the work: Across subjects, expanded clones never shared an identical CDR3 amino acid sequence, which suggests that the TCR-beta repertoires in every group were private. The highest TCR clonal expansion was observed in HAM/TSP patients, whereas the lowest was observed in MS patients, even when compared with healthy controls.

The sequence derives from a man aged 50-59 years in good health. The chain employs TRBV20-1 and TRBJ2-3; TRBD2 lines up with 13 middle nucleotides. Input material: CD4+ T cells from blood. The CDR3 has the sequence CSAPSLWTSGSPDTQYF. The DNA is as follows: TGCAGTGCTCCTTCCTTATGGACTAGCGGGAGTCCAGATACGCAGTATTTT.